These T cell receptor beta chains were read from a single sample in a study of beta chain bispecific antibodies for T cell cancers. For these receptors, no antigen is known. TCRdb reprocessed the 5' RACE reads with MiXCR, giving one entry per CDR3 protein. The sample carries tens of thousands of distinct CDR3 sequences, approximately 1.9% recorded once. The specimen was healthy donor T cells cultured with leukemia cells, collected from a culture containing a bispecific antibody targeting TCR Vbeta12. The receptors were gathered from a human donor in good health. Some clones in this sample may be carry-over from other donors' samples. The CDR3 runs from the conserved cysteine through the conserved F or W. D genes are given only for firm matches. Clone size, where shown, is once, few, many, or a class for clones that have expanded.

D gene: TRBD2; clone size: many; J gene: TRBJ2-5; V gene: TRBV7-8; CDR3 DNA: TGTGCCAGCAGCCTACCAGGGAGGGCAGAGACCCAGTACTTC; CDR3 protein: CASSLPGRAETQYF
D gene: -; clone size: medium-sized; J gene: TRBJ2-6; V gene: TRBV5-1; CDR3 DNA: TGCGCCAGCAGCTTGGGTTACCAAGACGTCCTGACTTTC; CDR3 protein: CASSLGYQDVLTF
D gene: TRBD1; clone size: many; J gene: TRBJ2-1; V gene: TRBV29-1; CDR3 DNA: TGCAGCGTTCTACAGGGGATGAGCTCCTACAATGAGCAGTTCTTC; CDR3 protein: CSVLQGMSSYNEQFF
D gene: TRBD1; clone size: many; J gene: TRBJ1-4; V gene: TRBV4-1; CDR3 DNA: TGCGCCAGCAGCGTACAGGGGGCGACTAATGAAAAACTGTTTTTT; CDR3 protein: CASSVQGATNEKLFF
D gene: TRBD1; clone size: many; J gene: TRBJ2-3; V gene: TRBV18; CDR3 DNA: TGTGCCAGCTCACCCCGGACAGGGAGCACAGATACGCAGTATTTT; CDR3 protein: CASSPRTGSTDTQYF
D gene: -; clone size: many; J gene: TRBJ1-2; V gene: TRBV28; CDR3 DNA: TGTGCCAGCAGTCTAACCACCGGGGATGGCTACACCTTC; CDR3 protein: CASSLTTGDGYTF
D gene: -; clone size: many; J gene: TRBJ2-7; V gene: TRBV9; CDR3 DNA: TGTGCCAGCAGCCTTGGGGGGGCTGTGCCCTACGAGCAGTACTTC; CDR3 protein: CASSLGGAVPYEQYF
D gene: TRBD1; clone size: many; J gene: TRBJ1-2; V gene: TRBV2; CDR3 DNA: TGTGCCAGCAGTGAATATTCCAGGGGGCAGGACTATGGCTACACCTTC; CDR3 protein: CASSEYSRGQDYGYTF
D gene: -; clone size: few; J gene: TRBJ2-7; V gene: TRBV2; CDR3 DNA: TGTGCCAGGAGTACCCGGGGAGCAAGCTCCTACGAGCAGTACTTC; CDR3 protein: CARSTRGASSYEQYF
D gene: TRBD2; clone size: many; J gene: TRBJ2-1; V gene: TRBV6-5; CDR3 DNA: TGTGCCAGCAGTACCCGTGAGGTAGCGGGGCCTTCCCGGGTCTTC; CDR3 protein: CASSTREVAGPSRVF
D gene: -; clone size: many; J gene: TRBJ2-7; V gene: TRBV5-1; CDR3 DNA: TGCGCCAGCCGTTGGGACCCGTCCTACGAGCAGTACTTC; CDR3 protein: CASRWDPSYEQYF
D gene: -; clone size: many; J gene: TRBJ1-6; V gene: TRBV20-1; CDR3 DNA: TGCAGTGCCCCCCTCCCAGGGCGAGGCTATAATTCACCCCTCCACTTT; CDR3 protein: CSAPLPGRGYNSPLHF
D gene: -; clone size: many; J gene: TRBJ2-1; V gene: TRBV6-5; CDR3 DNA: TGTGCCAGCAGTTGGACGGGGGAAGGGCAGTTCTTC; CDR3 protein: CASSWTGEGQFF
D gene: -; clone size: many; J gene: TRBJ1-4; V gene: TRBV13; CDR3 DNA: TGTGCCAGCAGCCCTGGGACAAGAGAAAAACTGTTTTTT; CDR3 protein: CASSPGTREKLFF
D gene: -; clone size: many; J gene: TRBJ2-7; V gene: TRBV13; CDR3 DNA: TGTGCCAGCAGAAGTACAGGGTGGGGGGAGCAGTACTTC; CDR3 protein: CASRSTGWGEQYF
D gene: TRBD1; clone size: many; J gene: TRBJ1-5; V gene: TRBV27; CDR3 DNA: TGTGCCAGCAGTTTAAAGGGGGCGGGTCAGCCCCAGCATTTT; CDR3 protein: CASSLKGAGQPQHF
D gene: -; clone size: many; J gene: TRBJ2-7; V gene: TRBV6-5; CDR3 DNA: TGTGCCAGCAGCCCGATTCAAGGGGGGATCTACGAGCAGTACTTC; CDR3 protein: CASSPIQGGIYEQYF
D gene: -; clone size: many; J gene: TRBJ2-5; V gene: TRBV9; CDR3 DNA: TGTGCCAGCAGCGTATCTGATGGTGGGCAAGAGACCCAGTACTTC; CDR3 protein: CASSVSDGGQETQYF
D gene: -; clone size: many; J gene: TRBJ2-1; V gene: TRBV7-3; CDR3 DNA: TGTGCCAGCAGCTTGTACGGGGGCACAGGAAATGAGCAGTTCTTC; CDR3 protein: CASSLYGGTGNEQFF
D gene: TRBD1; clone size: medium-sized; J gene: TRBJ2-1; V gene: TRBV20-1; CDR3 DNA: TGCAGTGCTAGAGGGACAGGTTACAATGAGCAGTTCTTC; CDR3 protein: CSARGTGYNEQFF
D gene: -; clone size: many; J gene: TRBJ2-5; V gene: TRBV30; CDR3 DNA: TGTGCCTGGGAGTCAGGTTTTACCTCTCCATTTCAAGAGACCCAGTACTTC; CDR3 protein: CAWESGFTSPFQETQYF
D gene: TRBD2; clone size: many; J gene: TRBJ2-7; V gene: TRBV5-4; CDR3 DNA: TGTGCCAGCAGCCCAGGGACTAGCGACGGCGAGCAGTACTTC; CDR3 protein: CASSPGTSDGEQYF
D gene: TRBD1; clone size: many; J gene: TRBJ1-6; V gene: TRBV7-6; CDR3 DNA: TGTGCCAGCAGCTTAGAGACAGGGGGAACCTATAATTCACCCCTCCACTTT; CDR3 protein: CASSLETGGTYNSPLHF
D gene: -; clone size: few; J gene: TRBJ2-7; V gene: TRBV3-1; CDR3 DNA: TGTGCCAGCAGCCATGTTAAGGCAGGGGCTTCCTACGAGCAGTACTTC; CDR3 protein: CASSHVKAGASYEQYF
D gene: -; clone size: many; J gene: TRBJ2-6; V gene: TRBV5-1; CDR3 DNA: TGCGCCAGCAGCCCACCGACGGTATCTGGGGCCAACGTCCTGACTTTC; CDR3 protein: CASSPPTVSGANVLTF
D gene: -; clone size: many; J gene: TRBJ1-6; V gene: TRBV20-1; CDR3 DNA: TGCAGCACCTCGGAGCTAAAGGGTTCACCCCTCCACTTT; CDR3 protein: CSTSELKGSPLHF
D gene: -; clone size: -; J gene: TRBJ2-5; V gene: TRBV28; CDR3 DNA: TGTGCCAGCAGTTCCCCCGGGAGTTGGCCGGAGACCCAGTACTTC; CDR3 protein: CASSSPGSWPETQYF
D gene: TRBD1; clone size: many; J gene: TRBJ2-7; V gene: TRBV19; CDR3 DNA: TGTGCCAGTAGTGCCGGGACAGGGGTAGAATACGAGCAGTACTTC; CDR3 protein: CASSAGTGVEYEQYF
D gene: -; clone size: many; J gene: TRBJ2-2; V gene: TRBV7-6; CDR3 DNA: TGTGCCAGCAGCTTAGCCCCCTTATATCCCTGGGGCTCTAACACCGGGGAGCTGTTTTTT; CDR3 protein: CASSLAPLYPWGSNTGELFF
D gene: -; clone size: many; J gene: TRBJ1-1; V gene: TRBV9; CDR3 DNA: TGTGCCAGCAGCGGTAAAACAGGGTCAGTAACTGAAGCTTTCTTT; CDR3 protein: CASSGKTGSVTEAFF
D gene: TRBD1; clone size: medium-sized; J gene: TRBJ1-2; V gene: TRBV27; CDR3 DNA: TGTGCCAGCAGTGCGTGGACAGGGGCTGACGGTGGCTACACCTTC; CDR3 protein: CASSAWTGADGGYTF
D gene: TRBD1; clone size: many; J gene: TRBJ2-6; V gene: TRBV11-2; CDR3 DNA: TGTGCCAGCAGCTTAGTTCAGCAGGGGGTTGGGGCCAACGTCCTGACTTTC; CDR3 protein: CASSLVQQGVGANVLTF
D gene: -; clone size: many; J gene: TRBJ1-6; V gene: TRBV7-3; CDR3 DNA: TGTGCCAGCAGCTTACAGAGTGAATCACCCCTCCACTTT; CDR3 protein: CASSLQSESPLHF
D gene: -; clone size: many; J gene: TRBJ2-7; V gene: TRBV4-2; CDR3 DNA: TGTGCCAGCAGCAGGGCCGGCTACGAGCAGTACTTC; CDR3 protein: CASSRAGYEQYF
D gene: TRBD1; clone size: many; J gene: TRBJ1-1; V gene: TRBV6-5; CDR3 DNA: TGTGCCAGCAGTTCCCGGACAGGGCGGACTGAAGCTTTCTTT; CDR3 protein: CASSSRTGRTEAFF
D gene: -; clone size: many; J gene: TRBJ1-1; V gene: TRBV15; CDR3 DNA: TGTGCCACCAGCAGAGAGGTAGGGAGGAACACTGAAGCTTTCTTT; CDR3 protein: CATSREVGRNTEAFF
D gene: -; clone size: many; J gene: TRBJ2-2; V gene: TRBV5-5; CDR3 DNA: TGTGCCAGCAGCTTGTTTGCGGGGGCGGTCACCGGGGAGCTGTTTTTT; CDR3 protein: CASSLFAGAVTGELFF
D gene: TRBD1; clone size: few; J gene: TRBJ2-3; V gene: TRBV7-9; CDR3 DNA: TGTGCCAGCAGAAGACAGGGGGCGGCTACAGATACGCAGTATTTT; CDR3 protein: CASRRQGAATDTQYF
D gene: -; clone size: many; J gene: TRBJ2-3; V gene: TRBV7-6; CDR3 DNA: TGTGCCAGCAGCTCGCGACCCGGCACAGATACGCAGTATTTT; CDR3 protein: CASSSRPGTDTQYF
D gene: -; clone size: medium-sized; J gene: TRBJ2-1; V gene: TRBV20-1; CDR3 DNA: TGCAGTGCCCTCCCCGGGGGCTCCTACAATGAGCAGTTCTTC; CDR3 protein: CSALPGGSYNEQFF
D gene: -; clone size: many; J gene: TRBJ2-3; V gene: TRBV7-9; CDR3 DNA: TGTGCCAGCAGCTTCACAGATACGCAGTATTTT; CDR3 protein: CASSFTDTQYF
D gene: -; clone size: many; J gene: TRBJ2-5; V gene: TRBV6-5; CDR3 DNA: TGTGCCAGCAGTCCACACCCGATGCGAGAGACCCAGTACTTC; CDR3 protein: CASSPHPMRETQYF
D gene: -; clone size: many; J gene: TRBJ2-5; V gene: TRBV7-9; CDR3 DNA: TGTGCCAGCAGCCCGGGAAGACAGAAGACCCAGTACTTC; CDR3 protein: CASSPGRQKTQYF
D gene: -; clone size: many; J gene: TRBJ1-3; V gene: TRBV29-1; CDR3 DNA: TGCAGCGTTGGACTCGGGAACACCATATATTTT; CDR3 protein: CSVGLGNTIYF
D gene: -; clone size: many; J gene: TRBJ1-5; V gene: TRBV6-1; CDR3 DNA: TGTGCCAGCAGTGAGAGGAATGGGAGCAATCAGCCCCAGCATTTT; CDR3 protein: CASSERNGSNQPQHF
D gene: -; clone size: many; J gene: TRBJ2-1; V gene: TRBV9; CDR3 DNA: TGTGCCAGCAGCCCGCAGGGGGGTATGAACAATGAGCAGTTCTTC; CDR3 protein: CASSPQGGMNNEQFF
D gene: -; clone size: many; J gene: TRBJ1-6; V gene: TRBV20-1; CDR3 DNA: TGCAGTGCTAGGTTAGGACAGAATAATTCACCCCTCCACTTT; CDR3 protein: CSARLGQNNSPLHF
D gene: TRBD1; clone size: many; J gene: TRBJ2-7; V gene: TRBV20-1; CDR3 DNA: TGCAGTGCTAGAGATCTCCGGGACAGCCACGAGCAGTACTTC; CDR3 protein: CSARDLRDSHEQYF
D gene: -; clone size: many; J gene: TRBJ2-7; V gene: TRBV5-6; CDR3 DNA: TGTGCCAGCAGCTCCGGACAGTCCTCCTACGAGCAGTACTTC; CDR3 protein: CASSSGQSSYEQYF
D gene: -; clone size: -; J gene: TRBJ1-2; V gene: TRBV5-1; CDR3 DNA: TGCGCCAGCAGCCCCGGAGGGGGCTATGGCTACACCTTC; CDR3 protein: CASSPGGGYGYTF
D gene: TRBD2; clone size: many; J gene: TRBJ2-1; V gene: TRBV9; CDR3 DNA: TGTGCCAGCAGCTTCCAGGGGACTAGCGGGGGTAAGAATGAGCAGTTCTTC; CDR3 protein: CASSFQGTSGGKNEQFF
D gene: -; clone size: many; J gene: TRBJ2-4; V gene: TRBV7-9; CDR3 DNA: TGTGCCAGCAGCTTAGCGCTATCTGGGATAAACATTCAGTACTTC; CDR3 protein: CASSLALSGINIQYF
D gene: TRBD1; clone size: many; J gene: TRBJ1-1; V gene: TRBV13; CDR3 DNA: TGTGCCAGCAGCGACGGGACAGGGGGGCCGAACACTGAAGCTTTCTTT; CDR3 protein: CASSDGTGGPNTEAFF
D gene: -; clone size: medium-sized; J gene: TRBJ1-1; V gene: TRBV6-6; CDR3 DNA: TGTGCCAGCAGTTACAGGTCAGAAGCTTTCTTT; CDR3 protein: CASSYRSEAFF
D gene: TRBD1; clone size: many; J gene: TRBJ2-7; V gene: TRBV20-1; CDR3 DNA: TGCAGTGCTTCCGGACAGGAAATATCCTACGAGCAGTACTTC; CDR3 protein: CSASGQEISYEQYF